This TCR beta chain was captured in a study of early T cells in non-severe SARS-CoV-2 infection. Looking at the study overall: With bulk RNA from unsorted whole blood as input, sequencing yielded unpaired chains. General study results and limits: Private and CD4 specificities were missed by VDJdb matching, skewed to anti-spike CD8.

This clonotype has ten or more counts. What it recognizes is unknown. The TCR library protocol attached unique molecular identifiers to the individual cDNA molecules. TCRdb analysed the 5' RACE reads with MiXCR anew, one entry per CDR3 protein. The sample yields about 60,000 distinct CDR3 sequences, around 12% seen once. Germline CDR1 is SNHLY and CDR2 is FYNNEI. Between the trimmed V and J ends, which lost 6 bases and 2 bases, there was a span of 10 bases. The CDR3 sequence is 14 residues long. The sample comprised whole blood. This chain links TRBV2 with TRBJ2-2, with D tentatively TRBD1 (6 bases). The TCR comes from an adult who was a healthcare worker with PCR-confirmed SARS-CoV-2 infection or an uninfected control (not recorded which). CDR3 region: CASSAGTNTGELFF. The CDR3 region has the DNA TGTGCCAGCAGCGCCGGGACAAACACCGGGGAGCTGTTTTTT.